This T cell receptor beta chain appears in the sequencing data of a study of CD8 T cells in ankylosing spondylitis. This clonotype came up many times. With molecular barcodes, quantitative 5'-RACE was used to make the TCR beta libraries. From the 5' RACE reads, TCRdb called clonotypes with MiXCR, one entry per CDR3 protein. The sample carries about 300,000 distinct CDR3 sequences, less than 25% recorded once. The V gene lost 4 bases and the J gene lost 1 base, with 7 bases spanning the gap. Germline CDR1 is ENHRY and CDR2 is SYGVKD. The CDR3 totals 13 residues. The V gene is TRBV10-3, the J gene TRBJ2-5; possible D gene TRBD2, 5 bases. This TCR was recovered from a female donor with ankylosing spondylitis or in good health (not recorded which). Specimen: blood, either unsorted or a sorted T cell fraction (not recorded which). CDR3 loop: CAISGSGQETQYF. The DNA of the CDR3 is TGTGCCATCAGTGGGAGCGGCCAAGAGACCCAGTACTTC.